This TCR beta chain was found in a study of cytomegalovirus exposure and HLA in healthy donors. Broader study findings: Among donors in an Asian-associated ancestry cluster, a later analysis reportedly found fewer N-insertions than the approximately 670-donor mean.

Use of 60 Vbeta and 13 Jbeta primers characterized the PCR. Generated by immunoSEQ multiplex PCR, the TCRdb table keeps only in-frame clones and is missing some. In the table there are about 150,000 clones, less than 90% of which are singletons. Germline trimming cut 4 bases from V and 8 bases from J; bases unmatched to any gene: 17. The CDR3 has 17 amino acids. Germline V gene lookup returns CDR1 MNHEY and CDR2 SMNVEV (reference sequence). Regarding this clone: Its antigen is unidentified.

The source material was PBMCs. The receptor was derived from a boy between 2 and 15 years old in good health and CMV-seronegative. The genes are TRBV27 and TRBJ1-5; TRBD1 matches 7 bases. The CDR3: CASSSHRGLTAREPQHF. The CDR3 DNA follows: TGTGCCAGCAGTTCCCACAGGGGCCTGACTGCGAGGGAGCCCCAGCATTTT.